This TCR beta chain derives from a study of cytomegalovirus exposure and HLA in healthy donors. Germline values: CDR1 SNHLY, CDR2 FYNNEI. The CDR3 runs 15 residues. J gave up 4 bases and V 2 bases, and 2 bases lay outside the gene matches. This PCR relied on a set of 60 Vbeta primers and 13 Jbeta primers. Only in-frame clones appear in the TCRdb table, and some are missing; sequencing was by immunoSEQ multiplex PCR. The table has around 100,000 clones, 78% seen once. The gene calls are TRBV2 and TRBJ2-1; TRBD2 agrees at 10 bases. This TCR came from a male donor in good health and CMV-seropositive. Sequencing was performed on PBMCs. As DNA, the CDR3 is TGTGCCAGCAGTGAAAAACTAGCGGGATACAATGAGCAGTTCTTC. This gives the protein CASSEKLAGYNEQFF.